There are a few counts of the clone carrying this TCR beta chain. Its matching antigen is unknown. The data are from a study of T cells after yellow fever vaccination. Study in general: In the case of low-cell-number fractions, SMART-Seq v4 Ultra Low Input was used for preparation. Findings of the study overall: Booster samples showed a return of most primary-vaccination clones (about 96% CD4, about 87% CD8). Peak timing came faster in the weaker secondary response, day 5 versus 15.

5'RACE template switching produced TCR cDNA carrying a universal primer site and UMIs. TCRdb passed the 5' RACE reads through MiXCR, listing each CDR3 protein once. This table holds hundreds of thousands of distinct CDR3 sequences, around 6.4% found once. The TCR was taken from a man aged 25 to 40 who received the YFV17D yellow fever vaccine. This specimen was PBMCs, taken 5 days after the yellow fever booster vaccination.

DNA for the CDR3: TGTGCCAGCAGTTTATCCAGGGCTGGAAACACCATATATTTT. Protein product: CASSLSRAGNTIYF. The chain joins TRBV27 to TRBJ1-3, with D possibly TRBD1 on 5 matching bases. Between the trimmed V and J ends, which lost 0 bases and 2 bases, there was a span of 5 bases. This CDR3 is built from 14 residues. From germline, CDR1 is MNHEY and CDR2 SMNVEV (reference sequence).